Each of the 17 T cell receptor beta chains below was sequenced from the same sample in a study of vaccination and CD4 T cells after COVID-19. Researchers used the Oncomine TCR Beta short-read assay to sequence DNA from cultured CD4+ T cells. Via MiXCR, TCRdb re-called the PCR reads, giving one row per CDR3 protein. There are more than 15,000 distinct CDR3 sequences in the sample; 52% occur only once, and 9.6% lies in the top ten. Their antigens are not known. Treatment denoted: roughly 10-day PBMC culture with coronavirus spike peptide pools or control peptides (ViraFEST assay). What was sequenced was CD4+ T cells from blood, cultured in vitro. These receptors originate from a human donor who had recovered from COVID-19.

This clonotype has a handful of counts. The chain has TRBV7-2 and TRBJ1-1; maybe TRBD1 (5 bases). The CDR3 has 13 amino acids. Looked up from germline, CDR1 is SGHTA and CDR2 is FQGNSA. V lost 7 bases and J lost 6, with 15 bases in between. CDR3 nucleotides: TGTGCCAGCAACTGGTATGGCAGGGCTGAAGCTTTCTTT. Its protein product is CASNWYGRAEAFF.

The chain has TRBV28 and TRBJ2-7; 8 nucleotides match TRBD2. J was trimmed by 2 bases and V by 6 bases; bases with no gene match: 15. The germline V gene encodes CDR1 MDHEN and CDR2 SYDVKM. The CDR3 covers 17 residues. CDR3 residues: CASSTEPLAGGPYEQYF. The CDR3 DNA follows: TGTGCCAGCAGCACCGAACCCCTGGCGGGAGGTCCCTACGAGCAGTACTTC. Variable domain in full (rest from reference TRBV28 and TRBJ2-7): DVKVTQSSRYLVKRTGEKVFLECVQDMDHENMFWYRQDPGLGLRLIYFSYDVKMKEKGDIPEGYSVSREKKERFSLILESASTNQTSMYLCASSTEPLAGGPYEQYFGPGTRLTVT.

The rearrangement uses TRBV7-2 and TRBJ2-3; D may be TRBD1 (5 bases). CDR1 and CDR2 (germline): SGHTA, FQGNSA. V lost 1 base to trimming and J lost 0 bases, with 11 bases between them. CDR3 length: 16 amino acids. The CDR3 reads CASSLGGTASTDTQYF. The CDR3 DNA reads as TGTGCCAGCAGCTTAGGGGGCACAGCTAGCACAGATACGCAGTATTTT. Full variable domain (rest looked up from reference TRBV7-2 and TRBJ2-3): GAGVSQSPSNKVTEKGKDVELRCDPISGHTALYWYRQSLGQGLEFLIYFQGNSAPDKSGLPSDRFSAERTGGSVSTLTIQRTQQEDSAVYLCASSLGGTASTDTQYFGPGTRLTVL.

In its sample, this clonotype was seen a few times. CDR3 sequence: CASSLRTGTEAFF. DNA for the CDR3: TGCGCCAGCAGCCTAAGGACAGGTACTGAAGCTTTCTTT. This chain connects TRBV10-1 to TRBJ1-1, with 7 bases that match TRBD1. The germline V gene has CDR1 WNHNN and CDR2 SYGVQD (reference sequence). The junction had 6 bases not matched to a gene; V was cut back by 6 bases and J by 5 bases. The CDR3 loop spans 13 amino acids.

The V and J genes are TRBV7-2 and TRBJ1-2; D remains unclear. The ends were cut back, 1 base at V and 6 bases at J, with 15 bases in the middle. The CDR3 totals 15 residues. Germline CDR1 is SGHTA and CDR2 is FQGNSA. The CDR3 coding sequence is TGTGCCAGCAGCTTAGTTCTCTCCCGTTCGGATGGCTACACCTTC. The encoded protein is CASSLVLSRSDGYTF.

Within the sample, this clonotype is medium-sized. The chain joins TRBV19 to TRBJ1-4; a possible D gene is TRBD1 (5 bases). This CDR3 spans 15 amino acids. CDR1 is LNHDA, CDR2 SQIVND, per germline (reference sequence). Trimming took 7 bases from V and 0 from J, leaving 12 bases between them. Here the CDR3 reads CASTTQTATNEKLFF. Here the CDR3 DNA reads TGTGCCAGTACTACACAGACAGCAACTAATGAAAAACTGTTTTTT. The variable domain in full, with the rest retrieved from reference TRBV19 and TRBJ1-4, is DGGITQSPKYLFRKEGQNVTLSCEQNLNHDAMYWYRQDPGQGLRLIYYSQIVNDFQKGDIAEGYSVSREKKESFPLTVTSAQKNPTAFYLCASTTQTATNEKLFFGSGTQLSVL.

The V gene is TRBV2, the J gene TRBJ1-1; D call uncertain. V was clipped by 3 bases and J by 1 base, with 6 bases between them. CDR1 is SNHLY, CDR2 FYNNEI, per germline. The CDR3 totals 13 residues. DNA of the CDR3: TGTGCCAGCAGTGAGGTGGAGAACACTGAAGCTTTCTTT. This encodes CASSEVENTEAFF. Looking up the rest from reference TRBV2 and TRBJ1-1 gives the full variable domain: EPEVTQTPSHQVTQMGQEVILRCVPISNHLYFYWYRQILGQKVEFLVSFYNNEISEKSEIFDDQFSVERPDGSNFTLKIRSTKLEDSAMYFCASSEVENTEAFFGQGTRLTVV.

This clonotype is a singleton in its sample. The rearrangement uses TRBV28 and TRBJ2-7; no firm D call. Germline CDR1 reads MDHEN; CDR2 reads SYDVKM. V shed 2 bases and J shed 2 bases, with 7 bases lying between them. CDR3 length: 13 residues. This chain's CDR3 is CASSLDLPYEQYF. DNA of the CDR3: TGTGCCAGCAGTTTAGATTTACCCTACGAGCAGTACTTC.

The chain links TRBV11-2 to TRBJ1-2; no clear D. Trimming removed 0 bases from V and 4 bases from J, with 12 bases in between. This CDR3 is built from 15 residues. Germline assignment: CDR1 SGHAT and CDR2 FQNNGV. The CDR3 loop is CASSLDSMEVYGYTF. The CDR3 DNA reads TGTGCCAGCAGCTTAGACTCGATGGAGGTCTATGGCTACACCTTC. The full variable domain, rest sourced from reference TRBV11-2 and TRBJ1-2, is EAGVAQSPRYKIIEKRQSVAFWCNPISGHATLYWYQQILGQGPKLLIQFQNNGVVDDSQLPKDRFSAERLKGVDSTLKIQPAKLEDSAVYLCASSLDSMEVYGYTFGSGTRLTVV.

There are a few counts of this clonotype. The rearrangement joins TRBV7-2 to TRBJ2-3; 7 bases fit TRBD2. J was trimmed by 7 bases and V by 3 bases; bases with no gene match: 13. The V gene's germline CDR1 is SGHTA and CDR2 FQGNSA. This CDR3 has 16 amino acids. CDR3 in amino acids: CASSLFLGEGRNTQYF. CDR3 DNA: TGTGCCAGCAGCTTGTTTTTAGGGGAGGGCCGGAATACGCAGTATTTT.

V and J are TRBV20-1 and TRBJ2-5; 12 bases match TRBD2. Per germline, CDR1 DFQATT and CDR2 SNEGSKA (reference sequence). J was trimmed by 5 bases and V by 2 bases; bases with no gene match: 6. The CDR3 sequence is 15 residues long. CDR3 in amino acids: CSARRLAGVGETQYF. The CDR3 DNA follows: TGCAGTGCTAGAAGACTAGCGGGAGTTGGGGAGACCCAGTACTTC.

This clonotype was observed a few times. This rearrangement joins TRBV27 to TRBJ1-2; no clear D gene. Deletions cut 0 bases from V and 6 bases from J, with 11 bases between. The CDR3 spans 14 residues. Germline V gene data show CDR1 as MNHEY and CDR2 as SMNVEV (reference sequence). In DNA form, the CDR3 reads TGTGCCAGCAGTTTATCCTTCAGTCAGGATGGCTACACCTTC. It specifies CASSLSFSQDGYTF.

The J gene is TRBJ1-5, the V gene TRBV5-8; the match to TRBD1 covers 8 bases. J lost 2 bases, V lost 4 bases, and 5 bases had no gene match. The CDR3 runs to 15 residues. Germline lookup yields CDR1 SGHTS and CDR2 YDEGEE. The CDR3 region is CASSTDRVGNQPQHF. The CDR3 coding sequence is TGTGCCAGCAGCACGGACAGGGTTGGCAATCAGCCCCAGCATTTT.

This clonotype occurred once. V gene TRBV6-1 combines with J gene TRBJ2-7; 7 bases are shared with TRBD2. Germline CDR1 and CDR2: MNHNS and SASEGT. Losses at the gene ends were 6 bases for V and 5 bases for J; bases not matched to a gene: 7. CDR3 length equals 13 residues. The chain's CDR3 is CASRLTSAHEQYF. In DNA form, the CDR3 reads TGTGCCAGCAGACTCACTAGCGCCCACGAGCAGTACTTC.

This clonotype has a handful of counts. This CDR3 reads CASSLSLGTEKNSPLHF. For the CDR3, the DNA is TGTGCCAGCAGTTTATCGTTGGGAACCGAGAAGAATTCACCCCTCCACTTT. J is TRBJ1-6 and V is TRBV27, with D uncertain. Trimming cost V 0 bases and J 7 bases, with 16 bases left between them. Per the germline V gene, CDR1 is MNHEY and CDR2 is SMNVEV (reference sequence). The CDR3 extends over 17 amino acids.

The V gene is TRBV6-5, the J gene TRBJ1-5; TRBD1 is a possible D gene (5 bases). Trimming removed 2 bases from V and 4 bases from J, with 9 bases in between. CDR1 and CDR2 (germline): MNHEY, SVGAGI. CDR3 size: 14 residues. Written as DNA, the CDR3 is TGTGCCAGCAGTTACGTCGGGGCAAATCAGCCCCAGCATTTT. Translation: CASSYVGANQPQHF.

V gene TRBV5-3 combines with J gene TRBJ1-1; TRBD1 might be the D (6 bases). TRBV5-3 is annotated as an ORF whose role is uncertain. There are 15 residues in the CDR3. With 8 bases removed from V and 3 bases from J, the gap between germline ends came to 20 bases. The CDR3 protein is CASSPSDRRDTEAFF. CDR3 nucleotide sequence: TGTGCCAGCAGCCCCTCAGACAGGCGGGACACTGAAGCTTTCTTT.